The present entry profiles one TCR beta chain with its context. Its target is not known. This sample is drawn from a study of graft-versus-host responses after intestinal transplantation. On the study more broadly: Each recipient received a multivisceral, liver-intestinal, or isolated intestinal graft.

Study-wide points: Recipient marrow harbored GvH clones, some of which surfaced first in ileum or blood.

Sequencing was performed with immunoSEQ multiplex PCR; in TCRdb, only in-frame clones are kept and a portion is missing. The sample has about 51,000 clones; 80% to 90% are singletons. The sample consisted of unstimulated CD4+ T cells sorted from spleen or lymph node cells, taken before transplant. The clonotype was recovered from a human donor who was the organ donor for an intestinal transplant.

The CDR3 reads CASSHTGGTSGSPDTQYF. The CDR3 coding sequence is TGCGCCAGCAGCCACACAGGGGGGACTAGCGGGAGCCCTGATACGCAGTATTTT. The chain employs TRBV4-3 and TRBJ2-3; 14 bases are shared with TRBD2. Trimming removed 3 bases from V and 6 bases from J; junction bases left unmatched: 11. CDR3 length: 18 amino acids. Germline CDR1 and CDR2: LGHNA and YSLEER.